The clone carrying this TCR beta chain is a singleton in its sample. What it binds is unknown. The sample comes from a study of cytomegalovirus exposure and HLA in healthy donors. Study background: Out of about 180 million T cells, an earlier analysis found some 120 million unique TCR beta sequences in total.

The study, taken as a whole, reports: There were a few CMV-associated chains whose specificity for CMV antigens was confirmed in vitro.

The V end lost 2 bases, the J end lost 4 bases, and 9 bases lay between the germline ends. CDR3 length: 14 residues. Germline V gives CDR1 MGHDK, CDR2 SYGVNS. PCR amplification relied on 60 Vbeta primers (plus 13 Jbeta primers). Measured with immunoSEQ multiplex PCR; TCRdb has only the in-frame clones, and not every one. The repertoire includes about 52,000 clones, about three quarters of them detected once, and nearly 3% sits in the top ten. This receptor was obtained from a man between 18 and 35 years old in good health and CMV-seronegative. The source material was PBMCs. This chain connects TRBV25-1 to TRBJ1-5; D possibly corresponds to TRBD1 (5 bases). CDR3 sequence: CASSEPGGNQPQHF. The CDR3 nucleotides are TGTGCCAGCAGTGAACCCGGGGGTAATCAGCCCCAGCATTTT.